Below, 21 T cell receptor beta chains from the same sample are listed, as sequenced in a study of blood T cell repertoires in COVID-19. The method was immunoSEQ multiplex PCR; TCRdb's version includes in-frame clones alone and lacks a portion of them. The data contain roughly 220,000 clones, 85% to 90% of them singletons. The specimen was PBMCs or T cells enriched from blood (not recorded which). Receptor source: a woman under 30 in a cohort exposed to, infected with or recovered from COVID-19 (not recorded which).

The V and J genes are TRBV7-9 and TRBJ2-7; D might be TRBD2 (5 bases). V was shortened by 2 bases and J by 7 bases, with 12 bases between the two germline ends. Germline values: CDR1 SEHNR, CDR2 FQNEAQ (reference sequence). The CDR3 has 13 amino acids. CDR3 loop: CASSLRPGGEQYF. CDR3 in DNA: TGTGCCAGCAGCTTAAGGCCGGGCGGGGAGCAGTACTTC.

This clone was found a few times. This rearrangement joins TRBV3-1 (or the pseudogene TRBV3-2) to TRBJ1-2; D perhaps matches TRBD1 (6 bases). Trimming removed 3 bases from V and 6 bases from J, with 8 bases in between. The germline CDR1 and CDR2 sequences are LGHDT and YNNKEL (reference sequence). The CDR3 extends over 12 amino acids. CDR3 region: CASSQGANGYTF. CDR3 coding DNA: TGTGCCAGCAGCCAGGGGGCGAATGGCTACACCTTC.

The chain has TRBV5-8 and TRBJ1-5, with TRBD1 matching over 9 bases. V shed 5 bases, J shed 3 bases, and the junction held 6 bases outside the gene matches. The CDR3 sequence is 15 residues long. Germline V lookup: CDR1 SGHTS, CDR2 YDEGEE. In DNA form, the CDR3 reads TGTGCCAGCAGTTTCGACAGGGGGAACAATCAGCCCCAGCATTTT. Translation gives CASSFDRGNNQPQHF.

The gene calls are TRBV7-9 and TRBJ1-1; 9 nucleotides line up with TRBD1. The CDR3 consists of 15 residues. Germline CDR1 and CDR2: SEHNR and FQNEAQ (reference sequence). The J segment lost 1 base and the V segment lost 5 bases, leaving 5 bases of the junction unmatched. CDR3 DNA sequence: TGTGCCAGCAGCCAGGACAGGGGAGGGAACACTGAAGCTTTCTTT. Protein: CASSQDRGGNTEAFF.

In DNA form, the CDR3 reads TGTGCCAGCTCACCCGTACCCAAGACTAGCGCCACAGATACGCAGTATTTT. Residues: CASSPVPKTSATDTQYF. V gene TRBV18 combines with J gene TRBJ2-3; 8 bases line up with TRBD2. Germline values: CDR1 KGHSH, CDR2 LQKENI. CDR3 length equals 17 residues. The V gene end was trimmed by 3 bases and the J gene end by 2 bases; junction bases not matched to a gene: 10.

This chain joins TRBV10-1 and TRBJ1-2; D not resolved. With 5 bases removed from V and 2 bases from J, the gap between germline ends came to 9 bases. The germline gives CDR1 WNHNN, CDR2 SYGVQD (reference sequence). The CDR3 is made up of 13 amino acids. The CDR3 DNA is TGCGCCAGCAGTCAGGATCCCAACTATGGCTACACCTTC. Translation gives CASSQDPNYGYTF.

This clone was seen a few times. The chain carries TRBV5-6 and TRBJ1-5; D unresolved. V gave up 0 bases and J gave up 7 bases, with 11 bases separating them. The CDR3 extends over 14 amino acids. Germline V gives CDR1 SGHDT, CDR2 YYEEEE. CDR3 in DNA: TGTGCCAGCAGCTTGGCCACGGAGGGACAGCCCCAGCATTTT. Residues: CASSLATEGQPQHF.

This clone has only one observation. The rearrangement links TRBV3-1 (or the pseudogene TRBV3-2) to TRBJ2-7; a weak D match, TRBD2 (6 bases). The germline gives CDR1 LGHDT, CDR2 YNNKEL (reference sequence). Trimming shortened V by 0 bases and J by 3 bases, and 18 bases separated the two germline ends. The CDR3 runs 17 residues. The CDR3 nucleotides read TGTGCCAGCAGCCAAGAGCTAATTGGAGGGACCGTCTACGAGCAGTACTTC. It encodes CASSQELIGGTVYEQYF.

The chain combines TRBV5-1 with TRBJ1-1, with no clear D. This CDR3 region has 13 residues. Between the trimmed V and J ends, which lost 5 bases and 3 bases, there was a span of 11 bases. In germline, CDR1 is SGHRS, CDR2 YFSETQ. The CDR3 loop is CASRWEFDTEAFF. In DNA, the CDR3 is TGCGCCAGCAGATGGGAGTTTGACACTGAAGCTTTCTTT.

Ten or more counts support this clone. CDR3 sequence: CASSVGAQGNQPQHF. As DNA, the CDR3 is TGTGCCAGCAGCGTAGGGGCACAGGGCAATCAGCCCCAGCATTTT. This chain uses TRBV9 with TRBJ1-5; the D gene is possibly TRBD1 (5 bases). Trimming removed 0 bases at V and 2 bases at J, with 9 bases between. This CDR3 contains 15 residues. Per germline, CDR1 SGDLS and CDR2 YYNGEE.

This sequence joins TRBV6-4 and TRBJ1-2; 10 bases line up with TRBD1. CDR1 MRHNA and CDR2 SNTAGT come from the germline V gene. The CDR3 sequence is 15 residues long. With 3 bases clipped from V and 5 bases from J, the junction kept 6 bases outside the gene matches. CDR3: CASSEGGQGPYGYTF. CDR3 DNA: TGTGCCAGCAGTGAGGGGGGACAGGGGCCGTATGGCTACACCTTC.

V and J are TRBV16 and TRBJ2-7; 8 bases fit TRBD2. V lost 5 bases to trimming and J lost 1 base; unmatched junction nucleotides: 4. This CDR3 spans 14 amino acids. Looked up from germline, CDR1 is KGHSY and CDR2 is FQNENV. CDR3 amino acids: CASSVERESYEQYF. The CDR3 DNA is TGTGCCAGCAGCGTAGAGCGGGAGTCCTACGAGCAGTACTTC.

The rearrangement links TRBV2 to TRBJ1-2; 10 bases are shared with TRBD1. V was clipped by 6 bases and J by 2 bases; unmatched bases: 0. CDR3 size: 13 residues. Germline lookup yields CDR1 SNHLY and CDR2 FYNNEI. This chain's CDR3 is CASRGQGNYGYTF. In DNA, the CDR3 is TGTGCCAGCAGGGGACAGGGGAACTATGGCTACACCTTC.

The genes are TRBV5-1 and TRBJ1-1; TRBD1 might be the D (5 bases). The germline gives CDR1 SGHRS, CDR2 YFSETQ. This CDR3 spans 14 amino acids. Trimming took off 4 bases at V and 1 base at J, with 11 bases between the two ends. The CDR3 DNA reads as TGCGCCAGCAGCCCCGGACACCCGAACACTGAAGCTTTCTTT. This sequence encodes CASSPGHPNTEAFF.

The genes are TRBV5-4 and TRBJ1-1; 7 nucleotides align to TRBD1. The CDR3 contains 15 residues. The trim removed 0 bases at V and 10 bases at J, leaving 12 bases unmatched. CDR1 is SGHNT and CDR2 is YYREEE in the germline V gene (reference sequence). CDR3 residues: CASSLEPQGGRGAFF. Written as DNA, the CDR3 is TGTGCCAGCAGCTTGGAACCCCAGGGGGGCAGGGGAGCTTTCTTT. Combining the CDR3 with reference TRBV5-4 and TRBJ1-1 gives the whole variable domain ETGVTQSPTHLIKTRGQQVTLRCSSQSGHNTVSWYQQALGQGPQFIFQYYREEENGRGNFPPRFSGLQFPNYSSELNVNALELDDSALYLCASSLEPQGGRGAFFGQGTRLTVV.

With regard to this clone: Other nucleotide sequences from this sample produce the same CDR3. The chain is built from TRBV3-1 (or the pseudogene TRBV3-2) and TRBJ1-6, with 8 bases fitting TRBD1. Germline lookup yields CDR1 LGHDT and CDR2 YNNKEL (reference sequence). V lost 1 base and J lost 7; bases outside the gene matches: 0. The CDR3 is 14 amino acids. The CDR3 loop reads CASSQGQGNSPLHF. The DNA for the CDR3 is TGTGCCAGCAGCCAAGGACAGGGGAATTCACCCCTCCACTTT.

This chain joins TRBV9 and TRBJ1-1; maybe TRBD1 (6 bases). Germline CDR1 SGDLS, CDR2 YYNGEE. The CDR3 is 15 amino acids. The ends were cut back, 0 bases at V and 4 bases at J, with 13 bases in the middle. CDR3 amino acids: CASSVGTVGVTEAFF. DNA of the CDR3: TGTGCCAGCAGCGTAGGGACAGTCGGTGTCACTGAAGCTTTCTTT.

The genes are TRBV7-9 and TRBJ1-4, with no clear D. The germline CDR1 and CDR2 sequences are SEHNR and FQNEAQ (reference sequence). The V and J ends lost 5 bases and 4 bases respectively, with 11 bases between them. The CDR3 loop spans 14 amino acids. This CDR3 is CASSGGEYNEKLFF. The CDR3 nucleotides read TGTGCCAGCAGCGGCGGGGAGTATAATGAAAAACTGTTTTTT.

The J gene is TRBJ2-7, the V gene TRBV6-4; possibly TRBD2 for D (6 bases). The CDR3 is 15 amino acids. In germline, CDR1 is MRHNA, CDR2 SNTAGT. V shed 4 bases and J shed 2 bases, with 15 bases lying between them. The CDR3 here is CASSVTLAPPYEQYF. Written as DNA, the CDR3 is TGTGCCAGCAGTGTAACCCTAGCGCCACCCTACGAGCAGTACTTC.

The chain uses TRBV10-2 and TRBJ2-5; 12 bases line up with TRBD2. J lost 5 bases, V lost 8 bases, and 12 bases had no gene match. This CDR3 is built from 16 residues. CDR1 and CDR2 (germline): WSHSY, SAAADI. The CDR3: CASAILAGGLGETQYF. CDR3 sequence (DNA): TGCGCCAGCGCGATTCTAGCGGGGGGGCTTGGGGAGACCCAGTACTTC.

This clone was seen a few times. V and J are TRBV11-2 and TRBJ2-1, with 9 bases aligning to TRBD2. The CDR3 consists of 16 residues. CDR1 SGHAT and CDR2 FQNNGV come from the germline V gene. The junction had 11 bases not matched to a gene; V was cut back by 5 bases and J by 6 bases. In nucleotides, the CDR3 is TGTGCCAGCAGCAGTAATCGCGGGAGGGCGGCCAATGAGCAGTTCTTC. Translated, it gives CASSSNRGRAANEQFF.